The present entry profiles one TCR beta chain with its context. What it recognizes is unknown. TCRdb ran MiXCR on the 5' RACE reads and lists one entry per CDR3 protein. This table holds about 220,000 distinct CDR3 sequences, roughly a tenth found once. Trimming cost V 4 bases and J 14 bases, with 18 bases left between them. The CDR3 loop spans 14 amino acids. In germline, CDR1 is LGHDT, CDR2 YNNKEL (reference sequence). The data were obtained in a study of CD8 T cells in ankylosing spondylitis. General study points: Matched ankylosing spondylitis synovial fluid reportedly contained a significantly enriched population of disease-linked clones.

The TCR originated in a male donor with ankylosing spondylitis or in good health (not recorded which). This chain joins TRBV3-1 and TRBJ1-6; weak D call: TRBD1 (5 bases). The sequencing sample was made of blood, either unsorted or a sorted T cell fraction (not recorded which). This CDR3 is CASSLTDTRGTLHF. The DNA for the CDR3 is TGTGCCAGCAGCCTCACGGACACCCGAGGAACCCTCCACTTT.